The entry below describes one T cell receptor beta chain. This entry comes from a study of blood T cell repertoires in COVID-19. Libraries were prepared by immunoSEQ multiplex PCR; TCRdb keeps only in-frame clonotypes and omits some of them. In the table there are about 200,000 clones, 86% of which are singletons. Germline CDR1 is MGHRA and CDR2 is YSYEKL. V gave up 1 base and J gave up 2 bases; unmatched junction bases: 4. There are 17 residues in the CDR3. Specimen: PBMCs or T cells enriched from blood (not recorded which). The receptor was isolated from a woman aged 25 to 39 who had been exposed to COVID-19. The chain is built from TRBV4-1 and TRBJ1-6, with 8 bases lining up with TRBD1. CDR3 in amino acids: CASSQARQGPYNSPLHF. The CDR3 nucleotides are TGCGCCAGCAGCCAAGCGAGACAGGGGCCCTATAATTCACCCCTCCACTTT.